Following are 21 T cell receptor beta chains from one sample sequenced in a study of vaccination effects on CD4 cells after COVID-19. Produced via immunoSEQ multiplex PCR; TCRdb's table is partial and in-frame only. Of approximately 60,000 clones in the sample, approximately 72% were seen once. For these receptors, no antigen is known. The authors isolated CD4+ T cells after more than eight days of culture. Each participant was given two doses of one vaccine (BNT162b2 or mRNA-1273). Sequencing was performed on CD4+ T cells from PBMCs cultured without peptide, taken after COVID-19 vaccination. These receptors came from a human donor who received a COVID-19 vaccine.

This clone was detected only once. The V and J genes are TRBV5-1 and TRBJ1-3; D perhaps matches TRBD1 (6 bases). From germline, CDR1 is SGHRS and CDR2 YFSETQ. The length of the CDR3 is 14 residues. V lost 0 bases, J lost 4 bases, and 8 bases lay in between. DNA of the CDR3: TGCGCCAGCAGCTTGGGGACAGTCGGAAACACCATATATTTT. Protein product: CASSLGTVGNTIYF.

The rearrangement joins TRBV28 to TRBJ2-7; the D is unclear. This CDR3 has 13 residues. CDR1 and CDR2 from the germline V gene are MDHEN and SYDVKM. V lost 6 bases and J lost 1, with 10 bases in between. Written as DNA, the CDR3 is TGTGCCAGCAGGGGCGGTGGATCCTACGAGCAGTACTTC. Translation gives CASRGGGSYEQYF.

This clone was detected a few times. The chain couples TRBV12-5 to TRBJ1-5; possibly TRBD1 for D (5 bases). The CDR3 is 15 amino acids. Germline V gives CDR1 LGHNT, CDR2 FRNRAP. V dropped 6 bases and J dropped 3 bases, with 15 bases sitting between them. The CDR3 protein is CASGPLGGDNQPQHF. CDR3 nucleotide sequence: TGTGCTAGTGGGCCCCTGGGGGGGGACAATCAGCCCCAGCATTTT. Full variable domain (remainder filled in from reference TRBV12-5 and TRBJ1-5): DARVTQTPRHKVTEMGQEVTMRCQPILGHNTVFWYRQTMMQGLELLAYFRNRAPLDDSGMPKDRFSAEMPDATLATLKIQPSEPRDSAVYFCASGPLGGDNQPQHFGDGTRLSIL.

The gene calls are TRBV7-2 and TRBJ1-2; 7 bases align to TRBD1. Germline assignment: CDR1 SGHTA and CDR2 FQGNSA. Losses at the gene ends were 5 bases for V and 6 bases for J; bases not matched to a gene: 9. The CDR3 spans 14 residues. The CDR3 here is CASSVSTGADGYTF. The CDR3 DNA is TGTGCCAGCAGCGTCTCAACAGGGGCGGATGGCTACACCTTC.

The J gene is TRBJ1-5, the V gene TRBV7-3; TRBD1 matches at 7 bases. Losses at the gene ends were 4 bases for V and 2 bases for J; bases not matched to a gene: 14. The CDR3 extends over 18 amino acids. Germline V lookup: CDR1 SGHTA, CDR2 FQGTGA. The CDR3 protein is CASSYPPGGSWRNQPQHF. CDR3 DNA sequence: TGTGCCAGCAGCTATCCGCCAGGGGGGAGTTGGCGCAATCAGCCCCAGCATTTT.

The gene calls are TRBV5-1 and TRBJ1-1; D unclear. The CDR3 has 14 residues. The germline gives CDR1 SGHRS, CDR2 YFSETQ. V was cut by 4 bases and J by 2 bases, with 12 bases left in between. This chain's CDR3 is CASSPIRINTEAFF. Here the CDR3 DNA reads TGCGCCAGCAGCCCGATTCGAATCAACACTGAAGCTTTCTTT.

V and J are TRBV18 and TRBJ1-5; 11 nucleotides agree with TRBD1. The CDR3 is made up of 16 amino acids. Trimming removed 0 bases from V and 9 bases from J; junction bases left unmatched: 7. Germline values: CDR1 KGHSH, CDR2 LQKENI. The CDR3 loop is CASSPPGTGGLGPQHF. The CDR3 region has the DNA TGTGCCAGCTCACCACCAGGGACAGGGGGACTTGGGCCCCAGCATTTT.

The V and J genes are TRBV18 and TRBJ1-3, with TRBD1 as a possible D gene (5 bases). Germline V gene data show CDR1 as KGHSH and CDR2 as LQKENI. This CDR3 contains 16 residues. The V end was cut by 0 bases, the J end by 0 bases, with 9 bases between. The CDR3: CASSPPNRISGNTIYF. As DNA, the CDR3 is TGTGCCAGCTCACCACCGAACAGGATCTCTGGAAACACCATATATTTT. Variable domain in full (rest from reference TRBV18 and TRBJ1-3): NAGVMQNPRHLVRRRGQEARLRCSPMKGHSHVYWYRQLPEEGLKFMVYLQKENIIDESGMPKERFSAEFPKEGPSILRIQQVVRGDSAAYFCASSPPNRISGNTIYFGEGSWLTVV.

The chain joins TRBV3-1 (or the pseudogene TRBV3-2) to TRBJ2-3; D remains ambiguous. Trimming took 1 base from V and 2 from J, leaving 7 bases between them. This CDR3 contains 14 residues. Germline V gene lookup returns CDR1 LGHDT and CDR2 YNNKEL (reference sequence). The CDR3 DNA reads TGTGCCAGCAGCCAAGGTAGACACACAGATACGCAGTATTTT. Encoded protein: CASSQGRHTDTQYF.

The chain combines TRBV19 with TRBJ2-6; D gene ambiguous. Germline V CDR1 and CDR2: LNHDA, SQIVND (reference sequence). The V end lost 4 bases, the J end lost 0 bases, and 13 bases lay between the germline ends. The CDR3 is 17 residues long. CDR3 coding DNA: TGTGCCAGTAGTAAAAACCCCCTAAGCTCTGGGGCCAACGTCCTGACTTTC. This gives the protein CASSKNPLSSGANVLTF.

The chain carries TRBV27 and TRBJ2-2; TRBD1 is a possible D gene (7 bases). In germline, CDR1 is MNHEY, CDR2 SMNVEV (reference sequence). The CDR3 spans 15 residues. V was cut by 2 bases and J by 6 bases, with 13 bases left in between. The CDR3 sequence is CASSLRGGGAGELFF. The CDR3 DNA follows: TGTGCCAGCAGTTTAAGAGGGGGCGGGGCCGGGGAGCTGTTTTTT.

The CDR3 spells CASSAQGGNQPQHF. For the CDR3, the DNA is TGTGCCAGCAGTGCACAGGGGGGCAATCAGCCCCAGCATTTT. The chain is built from TRBV2 and TRBJ1-5, with 8 bases that match TRBD1. In germline, CDR1 is SNHLY, CDR2 FYNNEI. The ends lost 4 bases at V and 2 bases at J; junction bases unmatched: 1. CDR3 length: 14 amino acids.

In regard to this clone: Its ends do not fully match the called genes, so a read error is possible. This chain links TRBV5-4 with TRBJ1-4; no clear D. The CDR3 runs 14 residues. Germline values: CDR1 SGHNT, CDR2 YYREEE (reference sequence). This chain's CDR3 is CASSFKAANEKLFF. The CDR3 DNA is TGTGCCAGCAGCTTTAAGGCGGCTAACGAAAAACTGTTTTTT. Based on the CDR3 plus reference TRBV5-4 and TRBJ1-4, the full variable domain is ETGVTQSPTHLIKTRGQQVTLRCSSQSGHNTVSWYQQALGQGPQFIFQYYREEENGRGNFPPRFSGLQFPNYSSELNVNALELDDSALYLCASSFKAANEKLFFGSGTQLSVL.

Only a few counts were recorded for this clone. V gene TRBV4-1 combines with J gene TRBJ1-5; TRBD1 aligns across 9 bases. V lost 4 bases to trimming and J lost 0 bases; unmatched junction nucleotides: 7. Germline V gene sequence: CDR1 MGHRA, CDR2 YSYEKL. The CDR3 sequence is 17 residues long. CDR3 DNA sequence: TGCGCCAGCAGCCTTTCCGGGACAGGGCTTAGCAATCAGCCCCAGCATTTT. Encoded protein: CASSLSGTGLSNQPQHF.

This chain connects TRBV5-6 to TRBJ1-5; 7 nucleotides line up with TRBD1. V lost 4 bases, J lost 6 bases, and 10 bases stayed unmatched. The CDR3 runs to 15 residues. From germline, CDR1 is SGHDT and CDR2 YYEEEE. The CDR3 region is CASSAGQAYVQPQHF. CDR3 coding DNA: TGTGCCAGCAGCGCTGGACAGGCGTACGTTCAGCCCCAGCATTTT.

The chain employs TRBV12-3 or TRBV12-4 and TRBJ2-4; unclear D gene. Trimming removed 6 bases at V and 4 bases at J, with 10 bases between. The CDR3 totals 13 residues. CDR3 DNA sequence: TGTGCCAGCAGGGGCAGCTCTAAAAACATTCAGTACTTC. This translates into CASRGSSKNIQYF.

The chain joins TRBV18 to TRBJ2-6; 7 positions agree with TRBD2. The CDR3 totals 17 residues. Trimming cost V 3 bases and J 0 bases; bases outside gene matches: 5. Germline V gives CDR1 KGHSH, CDR2 LQKENI. The CDR3 region has the DNA TGTGCCAGCTCACCGTCGGGGGGTATCTCTGGGGCCAACGTCCTGACTTTC. Residues: CASSPSGGISGANVLTF.

The chain links TRBV5-1 to TRBJ2-1, with D possibly matching TRBD1 (7 bases). Trimming took 3 bases from V and 2 from J, leaving 15 bases between them. The CDR3 consists of 16 residues. Germline assignment: CDR1 SGHRS and CDR2 YFSETQ. The CDR3 region has the DNA TGCGCCAGCAGCTCGGGGGACAGTTCGACCTACAATGAGCAGTTCTTC. Protein product: CASSSGDSSTYNEQFF.

This clone was recorded a few times. The chain has TRBV14 and TRBJ2-3; D gene unclear. The CDR3 sequence is 15 residues long. Germline V gives CDR1 SGHDN, CDR2 FVKESK. V was pared by 0 bases and J by 3 bases, with 10 bases between. In nucleotides, the CDR3 is TGTGCCAGCAGCCAAGAGTTATATTATACAGATACGCAGTATTTT. Residues: CASSQELYYTDTQYF.

The genes are TRBV6-1 and TRBJ2-7, with 10 nucleotides matching TRBD2. Per germline, CDR1 MNHNS and CDR2 SASEGT. The junction had 0 bases not matched to a gene; V was cut back by 1 base and J by 0 bases. The CDR3 is 15 residues long. CDR3 coding DNA: TGTGCCAGCAGTGAAGGACTAGCGGGCTCCTACGAGCAGTACTTC. This gives the protein CASSEGLAGSYEQYF.

This chain uses TRBV19 with TRBJ2-1; D may correspond to TRBD1 or TRBD2 (6 bases each). V was trimmed by 5 bases and J by 9 bases, leaving 17 bases between them. The germline V gene has CDR1 LNHDA and CDR2 SQIVND (reference sequence). This CDR3 has 14 residues. The CDR3 sequence: CASSRGLPGVEQFF. CDR3 nucleotide sequence: TGTGCCAGTAGTCGGGGGCTTCCAGGAGTTGAGCAGTTCTTC.